These 24 T cell receptor beta chains originate from one sample sequenced in a study of cytomegalovirus exposure and HLA in healthy donors. In the PCR, 60 Vbeta and 13 Jbeta primers were used. Assay: immunoSEQ multiplex PCR; the TCRdb copy retains only in-frame clones and omits some. The sample carries approximately 140,000 clones, 80% recorded once. Sequences were obtained from PBMCs. The receptor set was obtained from a male donor in good health and CMV-seropositive.

This clone has more than one count but fewer than ten. This chain links TRBV5-6 with TRBJ1-1, with 7 bases matching TRBD1. Trimming at V came to 2 bases and at J to 0 bases, leaving 10 bases not matched to a gene. This CDR3 is 17 amino acids long. Germline V CDR1 and CDR2: SGHDT, YYEEEE. The CDR3 sequence: CASSFNRDRTMNTEAFF. The CDR3 bases are TGTGCCAGCAGCTTTAACCGGGACAGAACGATGAACACTGAAGCTTTCTTT.

The chain employs TRBV10-3 and TRBJ1-2, with D hard to call. CDR1 ENHRY and CDR2 SYGVKD come from the germline V gene. With 6 bases removed from V and 3 bases from J, the gap between germline ends came to 11 bases. The CDR3 is 13 residues long. CDR3 loop: CAISEVVDYGYTF. The CDR3 bases are TGTGCCATCAGCGAGGTTGTAGACTATGGCTACACCTTC.

The V and J genes are TRBV25-1 and TRBJ1-2, with TRBD1 matching 7 bases. The CDR3 length is 18 residues. V trimming: 4 bases; J trimming: 0 bases; junction bases outside the gene matches: 14. Germline-derived CDR1 and CDR2 are MGHDK and SYGVNS. The CDR3 protein is CASSASPGTAATNYGYTF. DNA of the CDR3: TGTGCCAGCAGTGCTTCTCCCGGGACAGCCGCCACTAACTATGGCTACACCTTC.

This clone has just one count. The germline gene is not matched at one end of the junction; a read error may be the cause. J is TRBJ2-7 and V is TRBV7-9; TRBD1 aligns across 7 bases. Per germline, CDR1 SEHNR and CDR2 FQNEAQ (reference sequence). This CDR3 has 12 amino acids. CDR3 nucleotide sequence: TGTTCCAGCAGCACCGGACAGGTCGAGCAGTACTTC. This sequence encodes CSSSTGQVEQYF.

To note about this clone: One junction end disagrees with the germline gene, perhaps due to a read error. Here the CDR3 reads CSSSLGSQPQHF. In DNA, the CDR3 is TGTTCCAGCAGCTTAGGGAGTCAGCCCCAGCATTTT. The rearrangement joins TRBV7-9 to TRBJ1-5; no definite D call. The CDR3 consists of 12 residues. Germline assignment: CDR1 SEHNR and CDR2 FQNEAQ (reference sequence).

A few counts support this clone. This chain links TRBV9 with TRBJ2-1; TRBD2 aligns across 9 bases. The J segment lost 9 bases and the V segment lost 4 bases, leaving 17 bases of the junction unmatched. This CDR3 has 17 residues. CDR1 is SGDLS and CDR2 is YYNGEE in the germline V gene. Written as DNA, the CDR3 is TGTGCCAGCAGCCCTTCGACTAGCGGCCCCCACAACGGTGAGCAGTTCTTC. Its translation is CASSPSTSGPHNGEQFF.

This chain uses TRBV7-8 with TRBJ1-1; D is undetermined. Germline-derived CDR1 and CDR2 are SGHVS and FQNEAQ. Trimming stripped 2 bases from V and 5 bases from J, with 15 bases between. The CDR3 consists of 15 residues. The CDR3 DNA follows: TGTGCCAGCAGCTTAATACCCACCCTAGGAACTGAAGCTTTCTTT. It yields the protein CASSLIPTLGTEAFF.

This chain links TRBV27 with TRBJ1-2; no definite D call. The length of the CDR3 is 15 residues. Deletions cut 2 bases from V and 0 bases from J, with 10 bases between. Germline lookup yields CDR1 MNHEY and CDR2 SMNVEV (reference sequence). In nucleotides, the CDR3 is TGTGCCAGCAGTTTACGGCGGTTTGCTAACTATGGCTACACCTTC. Translation gives CASSLRRFANYGYTF.

J is TRBJ1-2 and V is TRBV5-1; TRBD1 aligns across 7 bases. The J segment lost 2 bases and the V segment lost 4 bases, leaving 5 bases of the junction unmatched. The CDR3 is 14 residues long. In germline, CDR1 is SGHRS, CDR2 YFSETQ. CDR3 DNA: TGCGCCAGCAGCAGCAGACAGGGAAACTATGGCTACACCTTC. As protein: CASSSRQGNYGYTF. Full variable domain (missing parts from reference TRBV5-1 and TRBJ1-2): KAGVTQTPRYLIKTRGQQVTLSCSPISGHRSVSWYQQTPGQGLQFLFEYFSETQRNKGNFPGRFSGRQFSNSRSEMNVSTLELGDSALYLCASSSRQGNYGYTFGSGTRLTVV.

The CDR3 loop is CASSAGGGQGSEKLFF. The CDR3 coding sequence is TGTGCCAGCAGCGCCGGAGGTGGACAGGGTAGTGAAAAACTGTTTTTT. The chain has TRBV9 and TRBJ1-4; 8 nucleotides match TRBD1. Per the germline V gene, CDR1 is SGDLS and CDR2 is YYNGEE. This CDR3 contains 16 residues. J lost 7 bases, V lost 3 bases, and 11 bases had no gene match.

A note on this clone: The junction shows a germline mismatch at one end, possibly a read error. The V gene is TRBV29-1, the J gene TRBJ1-2; D not certain. Germline CDR1 SQVTM, CDR2 ANQGSEA. The CDR3 is made up of 12 amino acids. The CDR3 loop is CTAVSGFYGYPF. The CDR3 coding sequence is TGCACCGCGGTTTCGGGGTTCTATGGCTACCCCTTC.

The chain combines TRBV7-9 with TRBJ2-1; 9 bases fit TRBD2. The length of the CDR3 is 19 residues. Germline-derived CDR1 and CDR2 are SEHNR and FQNEAQ (reference sequence). J lost 0 bases, V lost 6 bases, and 15 bases had no gene match. CDR3 sequence reads: CASRQTVLAGRLSYNEQFF. CDR3 sequence (DNA): TGTGCCAGCAGACAGACGGTTCTAGCGGGACGTCTCTCCTACAATGAGCAGTTCTTC.

This chain links TRBV19 with TRBJ1-2; TRBD1 is a possible D gene (5 bases). Looked up from germline, CDR1 is LNHDA and CDR2 is SQIVND (reference sequence). V dropped 3 bases and J dropped 2 bases, with 16 bases sitting between them. The CDR3 is 16 amino acids. The CDR3 coding sequence is TGTGCCAGTAGTATTGGGAAGGGGATTGGAAACTATGGCTACACCTTC. Amino acids: CASSIGKGIGNYGYTF.

The chain joins TRBV4-2 to TRBJ2-2, with a weak D call TRBD2 (7 bases). There are 17 residues in the CDR3. The V end was cut by 0 bases, the J end by 2 bases, with 13 bases between. Per germline, CDR1 LGHNA and CDR2 YNFKEQ. Written as DNA, the CDR3 is TGTGCCAGCAGCCAAGATTTTCCGGGGGGCAACACCGGGGAGCTGTTTTTT. Its protein product is CASSQDFPGGNTGELFF.

V usage is TRBV29-1 and J usage is TRBJ1-1; D not resolved. The CDR3 spans 11 residues. Germline V gives CDR1 SQVTM, CDR2 ANQGSEA. The V and J ends lost 3 bases and 1 base respectively, with 3 bases between them. The CDR3 sequence: CSVDKNTEAFF. The DNA of the CDR3 is TGCAGCGTTGACAAGAACACTGAAGCTTTCTTT. The full variable domain, in which reference TRBV29-1 and TRBJ1-1 provide the parts outside the CDR3, is SAVISQKPSRDICQRGTSLTIQCQVDSQVTMMFWYRQQPGQSLTLIATANQGSEATYESGFVIDKFPISRPNLTFSTLTVSNMSPEDSSIYLCSVDKNTEAFFGQGTRLTVV.

The gene calls are TRBV7-9 and TRBJ2-1, with TRBD2 matching over 8 bases. The J segment lost 5 bases and the V segment lost 2 bases, leaving 5 bases of the junction unmatched. The CDR3 sequence is 15 residues long. Germline V CDR1 and CDR2: SEHNR, FQNEAQ (reference sequence). Here the CDR3 DNA reads TGTGCCAGCAGCTTACCAGCGGGGGCCGACAATGAGCAGTTCTTC. Translated, it gives CASSLPAGADNEQFF.

The V and J genes are TRBV28 and TRBJ2-7; TRBD2 is a possible D gene (6 bases). V gave up 4 bases and J gave up 0 bases, with 10 bases separating them. This CDR3 is 14 amino acids long. CDR1 and CDR2 from the germline V gene are MDHEN and SYDVKM. As DNA, the CDR3 is TGTGCCAGCAGTTCCCGGGGGAGCTCCTACGAGCAGTACTTC. Translation gives CASSSRGSSYEQYF. The variable domain in full, with the rest retrieved from reference TRBV28 and TRBJ2-7, is DVKVTQSSRYLVKRTGEKVFLECVQDMDHENMFWYRQDPGLGLRLIYFSYDVKMKEKGDIPEGYSVSREKKERFSLILESASTNQTSMYLCASSSRGSSYEQYFGPGTRLTVT.

This clone was seen once. The genes are TRBV10-3 and TRBJ2-7; 13 bases agree with TRBD2. V was pared by 5 bases and J by 7 bases, with 5 bases of the junction left unmatched. Germline assignment: CDR1 ENHRY and CDR2 SYGVKD. The CDR3 runs to 14 residues. The CDR3 DNA sequence: TGTGCCATCAGTACCGGGACTAGCGGGGCTGAGCAGTACTTC. Translated, it gives CAISTGTSGAEQYF.

Only one count was recorded for this clone. The chain carries TRBV27 and TRBJ2-7; 8 nucleotides line up with TRBD2. CDR3 length equals 15 residues. With V trimmed by 3 bases and J by 1 base, 5 bases remained unmatched. The germline V gene encodes CDR1 MNHEY and CDR2 SMNVEV (reference sequence). The CDR3: CASSFSGGPSYEQYF. CDR3 DNA sequence: TGTGCCAGCAGTTTTTCGGGGGGGCCGTCCTACGAGCAGTACTTC.

This chain links TRBV6-1 with TRBJ1-4; TRBD1 matches at 7 bases. CDR1 is MNHNS and CDR2 is SASEGT in the germline V gene. The CDR3 is 13 residues long. J lost 7 bases, V lost 5 bases, and 4 bases had no gene match. CDR3 region: CASSSDRVEKLFF. CDR3 DNA sequence: TGTGCCAGCAGTAGCGACAGGGTTGAAAAACTGTTTTTT.

This chain joins TRBV19 and TRBJ2-2; TRBD2 matches at 11 bases. CDR1 and CDR2 (germline): LNHDA, SQIVND (reference sequence). CDR3 length equals 15 residues. The J segment lost 6 bases and the V segment lost 5 bases, leaving 5 bases of the junction unmatched. For the CDR3, the DNA is TGTGCCAGTAGTGCCGTAGCGGGAGGGCCCGGGGAGCTGTTTTTT. Translation gives CASSAVAGGPGELFF. Based on the CDR3 plus reference TRBV19 and TRBJ2-2, the full variable domain is DGGITQSPKYLFRKEGQNVTLSCEQNLNHDAMYWYRQDPGQGLRLIYYSQIVNDFQKGDIAEGYSVSREKKESFPLTVTSAQKNPTAFYLCASSAVAGGPGELFFGEGSRLTVL.

This rearrangement joins TRBV5-4 to TRBJ2-3; 8 positions match TRBD1. The CDR3 consists of 15 residues. The V and J ends lost 4 bases and 3 bases, in that order; junction bases with no gene match: 7. CDR1 is SGHNT and CDR2 is YYREEE in the germline V gene (reference sequence). CDR3 residues: CASSPRDRNTDTQYF. The CDR3, as DNA: TGTGCCAGCAGCCCCCGGGACAGGAATACAGATACGCAGTATTTT. The full variable domain, rest sourced from reference TRBV5-4 and TRBJ2-3, is ETGVTQSPTHLIKTRGQQVTLRCSSQSGHNTVSWYQQALGQGPQFIFQYYREEENGRGNFPPRFSGLQFPNYSSELNVNALELDDSALYLCASSPRDRNTDTQYFGPGTRLTVL.

The chain couples TRBV28 to TRBJ1-1, with unresolved D. The CDR3 has 14 residues. Germline assignment: CDR1 MDHEN and CDR2 SYDVKM. The V end was cut by 6 bases, the J end by 5 bases, with 16 bases between. The CDR3 reads CASRPPRGWTEAFF. The CDR3 region has the DNA TGTGCCAGCAGACCCCCGAGAGGGTGGACTGAAGCTTTCTTT.

V is TRBV7-9 and J is TRBJ2-5; no reliable D call. The end of the DNA fits TRBJ2-7 better, so the J call may be wrong. From germline, CDR1 is SEHNR and CDR2 FQNEAQ (reference sequence). The CDR3 consists of 14 residues. CDR3 DNA: TGTGCCAGCAGCCCTGGTTTATCGCCTTACGAGCAGTACTTC. The encoded protein is CASSPGLSPYEQYF.